The clone carrying this T cell receptor (beta chain) was seen many times. Trimming took off 5 bases at V and 6 bases at J, with 17 bases between the two ends. From germline, CDR1 is LGHDT and CDR2 YNNKEL (reference sequence). The CDR3 covers 14 residues. The data stem from a study of early T cells in non-severe SARS-CoV-2 infection. TCRdb redid the calling of the 5' RACE reads with MiXCR, one entry per CDR3 protein. Of around 82,000 distinct CDR3 sequences listed, about 10% were seen once; the top ten hold about 4.8%. This rearrangement joins TRBV3-1 to TRBJ2-7; D might be TRBD2 (5 bases). The sequence was collected from an adult who was a healthcare worker with PCR-confirmed SARS-CoV-2 infection or an uninfected control (not recorded which). Sample: whole blood. Here the CDR3 reads CASSAGLRMREQYF. The CDR3 DNA reads as TGTGCCAGCAGCGCGGGCCTTAGGATGCGCGAGCAGTACTTC.